This T cell receptor (beta chain) emerged from a study of cytotoxic CD8 clonotypes in ibrutinib-treated CLL. Across the whole study: Of a cohort that held some 12 relapsed/refractory and 15 treatment-naive patients, 17 to 18 were IGHV unmutated.

This CDR3 has 14 residues. With 0 bases removed from V and 5 bases from J, the gap between germline ends came to 10 bases. Germline CDR1 is SGHTA and CDR2 is FQGTGA. Remarks on this clone: Its antigen is unknown.

Libraries were prepared by immunoSEQ multiplex PCR; TCRdb keeps only in-frame clonotypes and omits some of them. The sample carries roughly 250,000 clones, roughly 70% recorded once. Overall study findings and caveats: Treatment saw public clonotypes, which were uncommon, either contract or stay stable.

The gene calls are TRBV7-3 and TRBJ2-5; maybe TRBD2 (5 bases). This receptor was identified in a human donor with chronic lymphocytic leukemia. The material was PBMCs, obtained after 24 months of ibrutinib treatment. The CDR3 protein is CASSLTAPGETQYF. The CDR3 DNA is TGTGCCAGCAGCTTAACCGCCCCGGGGGAGACCCAGTACTTC.